This T cell receptor (beta chain) was recorded in a study of blood T cells in healthy people across ages (dated by TCRdb to about 2015). Looking at the study overall: Template switching captured roughly one uniquely barcoded TCR beta cDNA molecule per two T cells in model experiments. Age-related changes in TCR beta repertoire diversity were measured in the study by deep sequencing normalized with unique cDNA molecular identifiers. Four age groups were formed from the donors: young (average approximately 15 years), middle-aged (approximately 41), aged (around 68) and long-lived (around 82). To avoid experimental bias, donors of different ages were spread randomly across the sequencing lanes. Using the same blood draw, the study looked at two additional independent replicas of 1 million unique cDNA reads for two donors, one aged 18 to 30 and the other aged 80 or older.

Results and caveats for the whole study, not just this receptor: The long-lived group showed more naive CD4+ T cells, fewer expanded clones and increased TCR diversity than the aged group, suggesting age selection. There was a strong correlation between observed TCR beta diversity and the percentage of naive T cells measured by flow cytometry. Because the CMV infection status of the donors was unknown, age-related changes in expanded clonotypes may potentially have been confounded. Observed TCR beta diversity per million T cells fell roughly linearly with age, and a significant reduction was already apparent by age roughly 40. Total diversity estimates from one million sequenced T cells were considered lower bounds and underestimates. Since profiling was done on bulk unsorted PBMCs, naive and antigen-experienced compartments could not be conclusively compared.

The method behind the library was 5' RACE. Sequencing instrument: Illumina HiSeq 2500. A second PCR of about 6 to 12 cycles was run with a J-beta primer mix and a sample-barcoded 5' primer. Each TCR beta cDNA molecule received a unique molecular identifier from a template-switch 5' adaptor carrying 12 random nucleotides. Each sample yielded at least 2.5 million CDR3-containing paired-end reads. The Mint cDNA synthesis kit, primed by a TRBC-specific oligonucleotide, was used to synthesize first-strand cDNA from all RNA. Following uracil-DNA glycosylase treatment, a first 18-cycle PCR with universal primers M1SS and BC2_uni_R was performed on all cDNA. The paper's processing steps were these. Normalization of each sample was performed by random selection of 1 million high-quality reads, each carrying a distinct molecular identifier. Reads with shared molecular identifiers were discarded instead of being binned into consensus sequences. MiTCR, set to a Q25 quality threshold and the strictest error-elimination algorithm, was used for CDR3 identification, clonotype clustering and error correction. A nonparametric unseen species model with Euler transformation was used to estimate a lower bound on total TCR beta diversity. TCRdb reanalyzed the raw reads on its own, using fastp at Q25 for trimming and MiXCR for clone calling, and kept in-frame beta chains. Here each entry gathers all rows of one CDR3 protein and keeps the most common genes and DNA. TCRdb's processing, not the authors' own work, is the source of the V and J calls. The sample table shows 1.5 million to 2 million distinct CDR3 sequences, and around 35% are seen once. In total, the top ten clones hold approximately 11% of the sample.

There are a few counts of this clonotype. The antigen it recognizes is unknown. Per-nucleotide qualities are absent, and no much larger clonotype sits a single base away. Donors were 40 or so systemically healthy Caucasian individuals from Russia aged roughly 6 to 90 years. Each donor gave roughly 9.5 milliliters of peripheral blood, collected into EDTA-treated Vacutainer tubes. PBMCs were isolated by Ficoll-Paque density-gradient centrifugation, with at least 6 million obtained per sample. Total RNA was extracted from PBMCs with Trizol reagent, with at least 5.5 micrograms obtained per sample. For every donor, an aliquot of PBMCs went through flow cytometry to measure the percentages of naive CD45RAhigh/CD27high T cells. The sequence derives from a woman aged 25 to 45 in good health. Material for sequencing was blood.

The nucleotide sequence reads TGTGCCAGCAGGACAGGGGACGCCTACGAGCAGTACTTC. This yields the protein CASRTGDAYEQYF. The chain uses TRBV27 and TRBJ2-7, and 8 junctional nucleotides match TRBD1. Trimmed from V: 6 bases; trimmed from J: 2 bases; junction bases lacking a gene match: 3. The germline V gene (reference sequence) specifies MNHEY as CDR1 and SMNVEV as CDR2. The cysteine opens and the phenylalanine closes a CDR3 of 13 amino acids. The kept DNA is CDR3 alone, 39 bases in frame from the first base.